This entry lists 17 T cell receptor beta chains sequenced from one sample in a study of cytomegalovirus exposure and HLA in healthy donors (dated by TCRdb to 2016 to 2017). Library preparation was by the immunoSEQ multiplex PCR assay. For the multiplex PCR, a mixture combining 60 forward primers for TCR Vbeta segments and 13 reverse primers for TCR Jbeta segments was used. Not all clones reach the TCRdb copy of this immuneACCESS table, which keeps in-frame sequences only. Checked studies attribute under half of the gap to unresolved V genes and leave the rest unexplained. Across this sample there are some 170,000 clones, with more than 65% seen only once. Around 1.6% of the sample rests with the top ten. Sequenced input: PBMCs. The receptors were sampled from a woman aged 25-40 years in good health and CMV-seronegative.

This chain uses TRBV7-9 with TRBJ2-3; D gene uncertain. The CDR3 loop spans 15 amino acids. V shed 1 base and J shed 1 base, with 9 bases lying between them. The germline V gene has CDR1 SEHNR and CDR2 FQNEAQ (reference sequence). This CDR3 reads CASSLGRLGTDTQYF. The CDR3 coding sequence is TGTGCCAGCAGCTTAGGCCGTCTAGGCACAGATACGCAGTATTTT. Filled out from reference TRBV7-9 and TRBJ2-3, the complete variable domain reads DTGVSQNPRHKITKRGQNVTFRCDPISEHNRLYWYRQTLGQGPEFLTYFQNEAQLEKSRLLSDRFSAERPKGSFSTLEIQRTEQGDSAMYLCASSLGRLGTDTQYFGPGTRLTVL.

V is TRBV6-5 and J is TRBJ1-2; TRBD1 matches 9 bases. The CDR3 is made up of 15 amino acids. The V segment lost 4 bases and the J segment 4 bases; nucleotides outside the gene matches: 7. Looked up from germline, CDR1 is MNHEY and CDR2 is SVGAGI. The CDR3 reads CASSWDRVGGYGYTF. The CDR3 DNA sequence: TGTGCCAGCAGTTGGGACAGGGTAGGAGGCTATGGCTACACCTTC.

The rearrangement uses TRBV30 and TRBJ2-2; 7 bases agree with TRBD1. Per germline, CDR1 GTSNPN and CDR2 SVGIG (reference sequence). The CDR3 is 14 amino acids. Trimming at V came to 5 bases and at J to 0 bases, leaving 3 bases not matched to a gene. Here the CDR3 reads CAWAGTANTGELFF. The CDR3 coding sequence is TGTGCCTGGGCCGGGACAGCGAACACCGGGGAGCTGTTTTTT.

This chain uses TRBV7-3 with TRBJ2-4; D is possibly TRBD2 (5 bases). The length of the CDR3 is 15 residues. Germline V lookup: CDR1 SGHTA, CDR2 FQGTGA. V was trimmed by 6 bases and J by 5 bases, leaving 17 bases between them. This CDR3 reads CASRQEGFDENIQYF. The CDR3 region has the DNA TGTGCCAGCAGACAAGAGGGCTTCGACGAAAACATTCAGTACTTC.

The chain joins TRBV5-1 to TRBJ1-2, with TRBD1 identical over 8 bases. CDR3 length: 14 amino acids. V lost 2 bases and J lost 6; bases outside the gene matches: 6. Germline-derived CDR1 and CDR2 are SGHRS and YFSETQ. CDR3 DNA: TGCGCCAGCAGCTTAGGACAGGGCCTCCATGGCTACACCTTC. This encodes CASSLGQGLHGYTF. The full variable domain, its missing parts supplied by reference TRBV5-1 and TRBJ1-2, is KAGVTQTPRYLIKTRGQQVTLSCSPISGHRSVSWYQQTPGQGLQFLFEYFSETQRNKGNFPGRFSGRQFSNSRSEMNVSTLELGDSALYLCASSLGQGLHGYTFGSGTRLTVV.

V is TRBV4-1 and J is TRBJ1-2; D unclear. V was clipped by 1 base and J by 6 bases, with 15 bases between them. The CDR3 loop spans 15 amino acids. Per the germline V gene, CDR1 is MGHRA and CDR2 is YSYEKL. The CDR3, as DNA: TGCGCCAGCAGCCAAGGGGCCGGTTCATGGGATGGCTACACCTTC. As protein: CASSQGAGSWDGYTF.

The V gene is TRBV28, the J gene TRBJ2-7; perhaps TRBD2 as D (7 bases). The CDR3 covers 14 residues. V shed 7 bases and J shed 5 bases, with 18 bases lying between them. CDR1 and CDR2 (germline): MDHEN, SYDVKM. The CDR3 loop reads CASTLGGGQNEQYF. CDR3 nucleotide sequence: TGTGCCAGCACCCTTGGGGGGGGCCAGAACGAGCAGTACTTC. The whole variable domain, remainder taken from reference TRBV28 and TRBJ2-7, is DVKVTQSSRYLVKRTGEKVFLECVQDMDHENMFWYRQDPGLGLRLIYFSYDVKMKEKGDIPEGYSVSREKKERFSLILESASTNQTSMYLCASTLGGGQNEQYFGPGTRLTVT.

The chain couples TRBV9 to TRBJ2-1; 7 bases match TRBD2. V lost 0 bases, J lost 2 bases, and 8 bases stayed unmatched. The germline V gene has CDR1 SGDLS and CDR2 YYNGEE. The CDR3 covers 17 residues. CDR3 nucleotides: TGTGCCAGCAGCGTAGCTTCGAGCGGGGACCCCTACAATGAGCAGTTCTTC. Its translation: CASSVASSGDPYNEQFF. The variable domain in full, with the rest retrieved from reference TRBV9 and TRBJ2-1, is DSGVTQTPKHLITATGQRVTLRCSPRSGDLSVYWYQQSLDQGLQFLIQYYNGEERAKGNILERFSAQQFPDLHSELNLSSLELGDSALYFCASSVASSGDPYNEQFFGPGTRLTVL.

The rearrangement links TRBV6-5 to TRBJ2-1, with 8 bases lining up with TRBD2. The J segment lost 9 bases and the V segment lost 2 bases, leaving 6 bases of the junction unmatched. Germline V gives CDR1 MNHEY, CDR2 SVGAGI. The CDR3 has 14 residues. As DNA, the CDR3 is TGTGCCAGCAGTTACCGGGAGGGGACCGGTGAGCAGTTCTTC. Protein: CASSYREGTGEQFF.

The V gene is TRBV2, the J gene TRBJ1-5; 9 bases map to TRBD1. In germline, CDR1 is SNHLY, CDR2 FYNNEI. The CDR3 is 15 amino acids. The J segment lost 1 base and the V segment lost 7 bases, leaving 5 bases of the junction unmatched. The chain's CDR3 is CASTQQGASNQPQHF. In nucleotides, the CDR3 is TGTGCCAGCACCCAACAGGGGGCGAGCAATCAGCCCCAGCATTTT.

CDR3 coding DNA: TGTGCCAGCAGTGAATTTGGGGGGGGAGGCACTGAAGCTTTCTTT. Translating it yields CASSEFGGGGTEAFF. The chain employs TRBV6-1 and TRBJ1-1; a possible D gene is TRBD1 (5 bases). Germline CDR1 is MNHNS and CDR2 is SASEGT. This CDR3 has 15 residues. The V end lost 2 bases, the J end lost 4 bases, and 14 bases lay between the germline ends.

The genes are TRBV5-1 and TRBJ1-1; possible D gene TRBD1, 5 bases. Trimming took off 4 bases at V and 2 bases at J, with 15 bases between the two ends. The CDR3 sequence is 15 residues long. CDR1 and CDR2 from the germline V gene are SGHRS and YFSETQ. In DNA form, the CDR3 reads TGCGCCAGCAGCCGCAGCTCCCAGGGTAACACTGAAGCTTTCTTT. Its protein product is CASSRSSQGNTEAFF. The entire variable domain, with the rest obtained from reference TRBV5-1 and TRBJ1-1, is as follows: KAGVTQTPRYLIKTRGQQVTLSCSPISGHRSVSWYQQTPGQGLQFLFEYFSETQRNKGNFPGRFSGRQFSNSRSEMNVSTLELGDSALYLCASSRSSQGNTEAFFGQGTRLTVV.

The rearrangement joins TRBV14 to TRBJ1-2; the match to TRBD1 covers 8 bases. There are 13 residues in the CDR3. V dropped 2 bases and J dropped 8; count of bases not matched to a gene: 4. Germline values: CDR1 SGHDN, CDR2 FVKESK. This CDR3 reads CASSQWDRKGYTF. CDR3 in DNA: TGTGCCAGCAGCCAATGGGACAGGAAAGGCTACACCTTC.

V is TRBV30 and J is TRBJ2-2, with 8 bases identical to TRBD2. Germline lookup yields CDR1 GTSNPN and CDR2 SVGIG (reference sequence). There are 14 residues in the CDR3. The V and J ends lost 0 bases and 7 bases, in that order; junction bases with no gene match: 4. CDR3 in amino acids: CAWSVGSGSGELFF. CDR3 DNA sequence: TGTGCCTGGAGTGTGGGAAGCGGGAGCGGGGAGCTGTTTTTT.

This clone turned up a few times. This chain uses TRBV4-1 with TRBJ2-3; D uncertain. This CDR3 comprises 18 residues. Germline lookup yields CDR1 MGHRA and CDR2 YSYEKL. The ends were cut back, 0 bases at V and 2 bases at J, with 18 bases in the middle. The CDR3 nucleotides are TGCGCCAGCAGCCAAGATATAAGAAGGATGACACCCACAGATACGCAGTATTTT. This translates into CASSQDIRRMTPTDTQYF.

The chain has TRBV30 and TRBJ1-1; D is uncertain. Germline assignment: CDR1 GTSNPN and CDR2 SVGIG (reference sequence). Trimming stripped 5 bases from V and 0 bases from J, with 10 bases between. The length of the CDR3 is 13 residues. The CDR3 loop is CAWDINMNTEAFF. CDR3 DNA: TGTGCCTGGGACATAAACATGAACACTGAAGCTTTCTTT.

The chain couples TRBV6-5 to TRBJ2-3; TRBD1 is a possible D gene (5 bases). The CDR3 is 15 amino acids. CDR1 MNHEY and CDR2 SVGAGI come from the germline V gene. The germline V and J ends were trimmed by 0 bases and 2 bases, with 9 bases remaining between them. DNA of the CDR3: TGTGCCAGCAGTTACTCGATGACAGACACAGATACGCAGTATTTT. Its translation: CASSYSMTDTDTQYF.